This T cell receptor beta chain emerged from a study of cytomegalovirus exposure and HLA in healthy donors. Overall study context: For the roughly 390 genotyped donors, roughly 80% fell within the Caucasian-associated ancestry cluster. Regarding the study as a whole: Productive rates of about 90% or about 30% were seen for most TCR beta V segments in an earlier analysis. It was assumed in the presence/absence analyses that sequencing depth was roughly uniform across donors. Sequencing probably produced one cluster of sequence variants that were highly shared.

Worth noting for this clone: Its antigen is currently unknown.

The PCR made use of 60 Vbeta and 13 Jbeta primers. Data came from immunoSEQ multiplex PCR; TCRdb stores just in-frame clones and leaves some out. The sample records some 130,000 clones, around 70% being singletons. V lost 6 bases and J lost 1; bases outside the gene matches: 9. CDR3 length equals 16 residues. CDR1 and CDR2 (germline): MNHEY, SMNVEV (reference sequence). The chain uses TRBV27 and TRBJ1-5; TRBD1 agrees at 7 bases. The sequenced sample consisted of PBMCs. The receptor was isolated from a male donor in good health and CMV-seronegative. CDR3 sequence (DNA): TGTGCCAGCAGCCCAGAACAGGGGTACAGCAATCAGCCCCAGCATTTT. As protein: CASSPEQGYSNQPQHF.